This T cell receptor (beta chain) was captured by sequencing in a study of blood T cell repertoires in COVID-19. Clones were read by immunoSEQ multiplex PCR, and TCRdb kept only the in-frame ones, dropping some. The table lists roughly 160,000 clones, about four fifths of them singletons. The TCR comes from an older woman with COVID-19, enrolled during active disease. The specimen was peripheral blood.

This chain's CDR3 is CASSLTGSAEAFF. The CDR3 DNA reads as TGTGCCAGCAGCTTAACGGGGAGCGCTGAAGCTTTCTTT. The chain couples TRBV5-4 to TRBJ1-1; D remains ambiguous. Germline lookup yields CDR1 SGHNT and CDR2 YYREEE (reference sequence). This CDR3 contains 13 residues. V lost 2 bases to trimming and J lost 6 bases, with 11 bases between them.